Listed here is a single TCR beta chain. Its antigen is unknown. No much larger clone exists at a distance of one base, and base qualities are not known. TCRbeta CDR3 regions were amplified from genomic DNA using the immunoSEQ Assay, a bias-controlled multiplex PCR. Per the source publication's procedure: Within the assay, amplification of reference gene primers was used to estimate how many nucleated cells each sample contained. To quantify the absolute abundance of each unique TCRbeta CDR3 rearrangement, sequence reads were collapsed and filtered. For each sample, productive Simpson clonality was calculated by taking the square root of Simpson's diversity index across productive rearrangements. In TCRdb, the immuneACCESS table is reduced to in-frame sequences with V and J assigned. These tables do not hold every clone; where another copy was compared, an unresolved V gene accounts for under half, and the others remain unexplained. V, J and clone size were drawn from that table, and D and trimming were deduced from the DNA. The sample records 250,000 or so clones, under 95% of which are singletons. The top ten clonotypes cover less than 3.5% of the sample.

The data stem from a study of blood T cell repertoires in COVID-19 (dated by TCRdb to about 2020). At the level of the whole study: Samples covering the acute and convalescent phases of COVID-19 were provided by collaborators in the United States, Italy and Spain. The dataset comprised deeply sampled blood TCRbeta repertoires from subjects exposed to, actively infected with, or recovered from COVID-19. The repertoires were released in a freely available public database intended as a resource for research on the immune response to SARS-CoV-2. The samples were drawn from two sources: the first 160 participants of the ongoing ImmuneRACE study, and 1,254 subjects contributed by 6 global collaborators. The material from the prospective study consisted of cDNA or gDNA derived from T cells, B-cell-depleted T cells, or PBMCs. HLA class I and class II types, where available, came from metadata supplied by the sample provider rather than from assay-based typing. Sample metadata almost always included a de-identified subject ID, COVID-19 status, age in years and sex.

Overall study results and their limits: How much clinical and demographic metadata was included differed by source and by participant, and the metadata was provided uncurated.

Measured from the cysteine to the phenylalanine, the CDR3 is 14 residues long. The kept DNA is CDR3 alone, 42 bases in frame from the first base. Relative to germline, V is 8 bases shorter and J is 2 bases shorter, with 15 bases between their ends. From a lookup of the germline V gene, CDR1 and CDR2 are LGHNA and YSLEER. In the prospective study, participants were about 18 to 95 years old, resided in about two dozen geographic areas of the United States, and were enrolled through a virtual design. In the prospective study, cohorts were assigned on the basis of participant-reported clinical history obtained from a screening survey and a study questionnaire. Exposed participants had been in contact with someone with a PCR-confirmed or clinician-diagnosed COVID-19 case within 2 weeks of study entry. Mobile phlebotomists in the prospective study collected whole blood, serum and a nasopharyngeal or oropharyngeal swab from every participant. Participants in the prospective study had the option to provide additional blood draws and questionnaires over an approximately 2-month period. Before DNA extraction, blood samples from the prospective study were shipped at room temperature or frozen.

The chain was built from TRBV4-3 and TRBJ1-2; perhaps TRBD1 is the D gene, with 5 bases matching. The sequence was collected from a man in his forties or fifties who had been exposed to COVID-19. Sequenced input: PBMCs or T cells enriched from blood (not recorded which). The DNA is TGCGCCAGCCGTTCCGAGGAGGGGAACTATGGCTACACCTTC. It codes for CASRSEEGNYGYTF.